This passage covers 17 T cell receptor beta chains from one sample sequenced in a study of cytomegalovirus exposure and HLA in healthy donors. 60 Vbeta and 13 Jbeta primers were used in PCR. Profiled with immunoSEQ multiplex PCR; TCRdb holds only in-frame clones, not every one. The repertoire includes over 150,000 clones, almost 80% of them detected once, and around 1.3% sits in the top ten. The specimen sequenced was PBMCs. Receptors originate from a woman in her fifties or sixties in good health and CMV-seronegative.

V usage is TRBV27 and J usage is TRBJ1-2; maybe TRBD1 (6 bases). CDR1 MNHEY and CDR2 SMNVEV come from the germline V gene (reference sequence). Trimming removed 4 bases from V and 5 bases from J, with 14 bases in between. This CDR3 contains 14 residues. CDR3 DNA: TGTGCCAGCAGTTCATCCGGGACACATTATGGCTACACCTTC. Its translation: CASSSSGTHYGYTF.

This chain joins TRBV6-1 and TRBJ2-7; D ambiguous. V lost 6 bases and J lost 2, with 11 bases in between. The CDR3 covers 13 residues. CDR1 and CDR2 (germline): MNHNS, SASEGT. In DNA form, the CDR3 reads TGTGCCAGCAGGCCTATGATTCCCTACGAGCAGTACTTC. Translation: CASRPMIPYEQYF.

The genes are TRBV5-6 and TRBJ1-5; D is uncertain. V shed 2 bases and J shed 3 bases, with 18 bases lying between them. Germline V CDR1 and CDR2: SGHDT, YYEEEE. The CDR3 spans 17 residues. The chain's CDR3 is CASSFRGQSPSNQPQHF. The DNA for the CDR3 is TGTGCCAGCAGCTTCAGAGGTCAGTCTCCCTCCAATCAGCCCCAGCATTTT.

As DNA, the CDR3 is TGTGCCAGCAGCTTAGGGACAGGCCTTTCAGGCTACACCTTC. The encoded protein is CASSLGTGLSGYTF. The chain has TRBV7-2 and TRBJ1-2; TRBD1 matches 7 bases. CDR1 is SGHTA, CDR2 FQGNSA, per germline. V trimming: 1 base; J trimming: 8 bases; junction bases outside the gene matches: 7. The CDR3 runs to 14 residues.

This chain connects TRBV6-4 to TRBJ2-1; TRBD2 matches 9 bases. The CDR3 extends over 15 amino acids. V shed 4 bases, J shed 7 bases, and the junction held 8 bases outside the gene matches. Germline-derived CDR1 and CDR2 are MRHNA and SNTAGT. The CDR3 DNA is TGTGCCAGCAGTGGGGGGACTAGCAGGACAAATGAGCAGTTCTTC. Translating it yields CASSGGTSRTNEQFF.

The chain recombines TRBV7-2 with TRBJ2-3; maybe TRBD2 (6 bases). Trimming left V 4 bases short and J 3 bases short, with 14 bases between. In germline, CDR1 is SGHTA, CDR2 FQGNSA. This CDR3 spans 15 amino acids. The DNA of the CDR3 is TGTGCCAGCAGCTCCCGTGGCGGGACTACAGATACGCAGTATTTT. Its protein is CASSSRGGTTDTQYF.

The chain links TRBV11-2 to TRBJ2-7; TRBD1 matches at 8 bases. The CDR3 totals 14 residues. Germline V gene lookup returns CDR1 SGHAT and CDR2 FQNNGV. V was pared by 3 bases and J by 5 bases, with 6 bases of the junction left unmatched. Here the CDR3 reads CASSLRTGSHEQYF. The CDR3 coding sequence is TGTGCCAGCAGCTTGAGGACAGGGTCACACGAGCAGTACTTC.

This clone was found once. The J gene is TRBJ2-7, the V gene TRBV7-8; tentatively, D is TRBD1 (6 bases). Germline V gene lookup returns CDR1 SGHVS and CDR2 FQNEAQ. Trimming took off 2 bases at V and 3 bases at J, with 23 bases between the two ends. This CDR3 contains 18 residues. The CDR3 coding sequence is TGTGCCAGCAGCTTAATCAGGAAGGGGGAAGTGGGTGACTACGAGCAGTACTTC. Its translation is CASSLIRKGEVGDYEQYF.

The chain links TRBV19 to TRBJ1-1; the D is unclear. The CDR3 extends over 12 amino acids. Germline CDR1 reads LNHDA; CDR2 reads SQIVND (reference sequence). V lost 7 bases, J lost 3 bases, and 9 bases lay in between. The CDR3 sequence is CASTAGYTEAFF. The CDR3 DNA reads as TGTGCCAGTACTGCGGGGTACACTGAAGCTTTCTTT.

The chain couples TRBV7-9 to TRBJ2-2, with 9 bases aligning to TRBD2. The CDR3 covers 14 residues. Looked up from germline, CDR1 is SEHNR and CDR2 is FQNEAQ (reference sequence). The V gene end was trimmed by 3 bases and the J gene end by 4 bases; junction bases not matched to a gene: 0. CDR3 protein: CASSFSGSTGELFF. Here the CDR3 DNA reads TGTGCCAGCAGCTTTAGCGGGAGCACCGGGGAGCTGTTTTTT.

The chain couples TRBV27 to TRBJ1-2; the match to TRBD1 covers 8 bases. The V gene's germline CDR1 is MNHEY and CDR2 SMNVEV (reference sequence). The junction had 7 bases not matched to a gene; V was cut back by 6 bases and J by 1 base. The CDR3 extends over 15 amino acids. This chain's CDR3 is CASSPRQGFNYGYTF. CDR3 sequence (DNA): TGTGCCAGCAGCCCCAGACAGGGGTTTAACTATGGCTACACCTTC.

V usage is TRBV7-9 and J usage is TRBJ2-6, with TRBD1 matching over 8 bases. Germline CDR1 SEHNR, CDR2 FQNEAQ (reference sequence). V shed 5 bases and J 3 bases; nucleotides not matched to a gene: 6. The length of the CDR3 is 16 residues. The CDR3 bases are TGTGCCAGCAGCACCCAGGGGGCTGGTGGGGCCAACGTCCTGACTTTC. Encoded protein: CASSTQGAGGANVLTF.

The V and J genes are TRBV4-2 and TRBJ2-3; TRBD2 aligns across 10 bases. V dropped 0 bases and J dropped 1; count of bases not matched to a gene: 7. CDR1 is LGHNA, CDR2 YNFKEQ, per germline. This CDR3 comprises 18 residues. The DNA of the CDR3 is TGTGCCAGCAGCCAAGATAGGCTAGCGGGGGTCGGCACAGATACGCAGTATTTT. This codes for CASSQDRLAGVGTDTQYF.

This sequence joins TRBV7-2 and TRBJ2-3; 12 nucleotides agree with TRBD2. CDR1 SGHTA and CDR2 FQGNSA come from the germline V gene. CDR3 size: 17 residues. J gave up 5 bases and V 2 bases, and 8 bases lay outside the gene matches. This CDR3 is CASSLTLTSGSLDTQYF. CDR3 nucleotides: TGTGCCAGCAGCTTAACCCTGACTAGCGGGAGTTTAGATACGCAGTATTTT. Variable domain in full (rest from reference TRBV7-2 and TRBJ2-3): GAGVSQSPSNKVTEKGKDVELRCDPISGHTALYWYRQSLGQGLEFLIYFQGNSAPDKSGLPSDRFSAERTGGSVSTLTIQRTQQEDSAVYLCASSLTLTSGSLDTQYFGPGTRLTVL.

The chain is built from TRBV19 and TRBJ2-5, with 14 nucleotides matching TRBD2. The ends lost 5 bases at V and 5 bases at J; junction bases unmatched: 7. The CDR3 totals 16 residues. CDR1 and CDR2 from the germline V gene are LNHDA and SQIVND (reference sequence). The CDR3 loop is CASSPKGLAGVETQYF. In DNA, the CDR3 is TGTGCCAGTAGTCCGAAGGGACTAGCGGGAGTGGAGACCCAGTACTTC.

This clone came up a few times. CDR3 in DNA: TGTGCCAGCGGACAAGCGCAGTTCTTC. It translates to CASGQAQFF. The chain is built from TRBV6-6 and TRBJ2-1, with a possible D match to TRBD1 (5 bases). V lost 8 bases and J lost 12, with 8 bases in between. Looked up from germline, CDR1 is MNHNY and CDR2 is SVGAGI (reference sequence). The CDR3 covers 9 residues.

This clone has a single count. This sequence joins TRBV19 and TRBJ2-7; 7 positions match TRBD2. The ends lost 3 bases at V and 6 bases at J; junction bases unmatched: 8. CDR1 is LNHDA, CDR2 SQIVND, per germline (reference sequence). The CDR3 has 14 amino acids. The CDR3 region has the DNA TGTGCCAGTAGTATGGGAGGGGAAAGGGTCGAGCAGTACTTC. Its protein is CASSMGGERVEQYF. Drawing the rest from reference TRBV19 and TRBJ2-7, the complete variable domain is DGGITQSPKYLFRKEGQNVTLSCEQNLNHDAMYWYRQDPGQGLRLIYYSQIVNDFQKGDIAEGYSVSREKKESFPLTVTSAQKNPTAFYLCASSMGGERVEQYFGPGTRLTVT.